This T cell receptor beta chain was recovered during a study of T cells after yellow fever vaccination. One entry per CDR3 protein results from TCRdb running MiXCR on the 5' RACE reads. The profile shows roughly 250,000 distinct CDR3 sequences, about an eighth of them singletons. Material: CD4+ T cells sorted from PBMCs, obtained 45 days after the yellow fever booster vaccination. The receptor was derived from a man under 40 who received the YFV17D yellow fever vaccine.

CDR3 sequence: CASSLVGVNEQFF. The CDR3 DNA follows: TGCGCCAGCAGCTTGGTAGGCGTCAATGAGCAGTTCTTC. The chain carries TRBV5-1 and TRBJ2-1, with D hard to call. Between the trimmed V and J ends, which lost 0 bases and 6 bases, there was a span of 7 bases. Germline V lookup: CDR1 SGHRS, CDR2 YFSETQ. The CDR3 is 13 amino acids.